These 11 T cell receptor beta chains were sequenced from one sample in a study of CD8 T cells in Susac syndrome. With random hexamers, 0.5 to 1 ug RNA was reverse transcribed. One entry per CDR3 protein, called by TCRdb with MiXCR from the immunoSEQ multiplex PCR reads. Here the sample spans roughly 140,000 distinct CDR3 sequences, 95% to 96% being singletons. Sequencing input: CD8+ T cells from PBMCs. These receptors all stem from a human donor with multiple sclerosis.

The chain uses TRBV29-1 and TRBJ2-3; TRBD1 matches 7 bases. This CDR3 is 14 amino acids long. V trimming: 8 bases; J trimming: 13 bases; junction bases outside the gene matches: 21. Germline lookup yields CDR1 SQVTM and CDR2 ANQGSEA. The DNA for the CDR3 is TGCAGCTACAGGACAGGACGGACCCCAGGGGATGAGTATTTT. Its translation: CSYRTGRTPGDEYF.

The gene calls are TRBV19 and TRBJ2-1; TRBD2 matches 12 bases. The CDR3 spans 14 residues. The V and J ends lost 6 bases and 7 bases, in that order; junction bases with no gene match: 4. Per the germline V gene, CDR1 is LNHDA and CDR2 is SQIVND (reference sequence). CDR3 bases: TGTGCCAGTAGACCTAGCGGGGGGGTTAATGAGCAGTTCTTC. This codes for CASRPSGGVNEQFF.

This clonotype was seen a single time. This chain connects TRBV29-1 to TRBJ2-7; D is perhaps TRBD2 (5 bases). Trimming removed 3 bases from V and 1 base from J, with 7 bases in between. This CDR3 has 12 residues. CDR1 and CDR2 (germline): SQVTM, ANQGSEA. CDR3 loop: CSVETGSYEQYV. CDR3 in DNA: TGCAGCGTTGAGACGGGATCCTACGAGCAGTACGTC.

The rearrangement links TRBV29-1 to TRBJ2-6; D not certain. V was shortened by 5 bases and J by 4 bases, with 6 bases between the two germline ends. This CDR3 contains 12 residues. The germline V gene has CDR1 SQVTM and CDR2 ANQGSEA. Here the CDR3 DNA reads TGCAGCGTTTTGGGGGGGGCCAACGTCCTGACTTTC. Encoded protein: CSVLGGANVLTF.

V and J are TRBV29-1 and TRBJ1-1; 8 positions match TRBD1. Per germline, CDR1 SQVTM and CDR2 ANQGSEA. The trim removed 8 bases at V and 1 base at J, leaving 6 bases unmatched. This CDR3 contains 13 residues. The CDR3 protein is CSTTDRANTEAFF. CDR3 coding DNA: TGCAGCACGACGGACAGGGCGAACACTGAAGCTTTCTTT.

V is TRBV20-1 and J is TRBJ2-1; tentatively, D is TRBD1 or TRBD2 (5 bases each). The germline CDR1 and CDR2 sequences are DFQATT and SNEGSKA (reference sequence). Deletions cut 2 bases from V and 1 base from J, with 15 bases between. The CDR3 covers 16 residues. CDR3 bases: TGCAGTGCTAGACCTCAGGGAGTGTCTTCCTACAATGAGCAGTTCTTC. Amino acids: CSARPQGVSSYNEQFF.

This chain links TRBV23-1 with TRBJ2-7; possible D gene TRBD1, 6 bases. TRBV23-1 is recorded as an ORF, its role being uncertain. Trimming pared 0 bases from V and 2 bases from J, leaving 8 bases between. The CDR3 length is 14 residues. CDR3 amino acids: CASSQSGTTYEQYF. The CDR3 nucleotides read TGCGCCAGCAGTCAATCGGGGACAACCTACGAGCAGTACTTC.

The J gene is TRBJ2-1, the V gene TRBV11-3, with 9 bases lining up with TRBD2. Per the germline V gene, CDR1 is SGHNT and CDR2 is YENEEA. The CDR3 spans 15 residues. V was pared by 5 bases and J by 6 bases, with 8 bases of the junction left unmatched. The CDR3 DNA sequence: TGTGCCAGCAGCCCCCGGTTTAGCGGGGGCAATGAGCAGTTCTTC. Amino acid sequence: CASSPRFSGGNEQFF. Together with reference TRBV11-3 and TRBJ2-1, the CDR3 gives the full variable domain: EAGVVQSPRYKIIEKKQPVAFWCNPISGHNTLYWYLQNLGQGPELLIRYENEEAVDDSQLPKDRFSAERLKGVDSTLKIQPAELGDSAVYLCASSPRFSGGNEQFFGPGTRLTVL.

The genes are TRBV7-9 and TRBJ1-6; D not certain. The CDR3 has 14 residues. Germline lookup yields CDR1 SEHNR and CDR2 FQNEAQ (reference sequence). The germline V and J ends were trimmed by 3 bases and 8 bases, with 11 bases remaining between them. CDR3 coding DNA: TGTGCCAGCAGCTTCAAGGATAGTTATTCACCCCTCCACTTT. It translates to CASSFKDSYSPLHF. The full variable domain, rest sourced from reference TRBV7-9 and TRBJ1-6, is DTGVSQNPRHKITKRGQNVTFRCDPISEHNRLYWYRQTLGQGPEFLTYFQNEAQLEKSRLLSDRFSAERPKGSFSTLEIQRTEQGDSAMYLCASSFKDSYSPLHFGNGTRLTVT.

CDR3 in amino acids: CASSLWASGDYGYTF. For the CDR3, the DNA is TGTGCCAGCAGTTTATGGGCCAGCGGGGACTATGGCTACACCTTC. The chain employs TRBV27 and TRBJ1-2, with no clear D. Trimming cost V 1 base and J 3 bases, with 12 bases left between them. In germline, CDR1 is MNHEY, CDR2 SMNVEV (reference sequence). This CDR3 has 15 residues.

This clonotype occurred once. This rearrangement joins TRBV27 to TRBJ1-6; tentative D call: TRBD1 (5 bases). Trimming cost V 3 bases and J 7 bases, with 13 bases left between them. Germline V gives CDR1 MNHEY, CDR2 SMNVEV (reference sequence). The CDR3 sequence is 15 residues long. The CDR3 coding sequence is TGTGCCAGCAGTTTGCGGGGGGTCACCAATTCACCCCTCCACTTT. Translating gives CASSLRGVTNSPLHF.